One and the same sample provided the 2 T cell receptor beta chains below, sequenced in a study of blood T cell repertoires in COVID-19. Sequencing used immunoSEQ multiplex PCR; TCRdb keeps in-frame clones, though not all of them. The table shows a few hundred thousand clones, with about 86% occurring only once. Material for sequencing was peripheral blood. The receptors shown here come from a woman in her fifties or sixties with acute or convalescent COVID-19.

In this sample, this clone turned up a few times. The V and J genes are TRBV5-4 and TRBJ2-3; possibly TRBD1 for D (6 bases). This CDR3 comprises 16 residues. Trimming stripped 4 bases from V and 1 base from J, with 16 bases between. Germline V gene lookup returns CDR1 SGHNT and CDR2 YYREEE (reference sequence). CDR3 DNA: TGTGCCAGCAGCCCCAAAGGGGGTAGCGGCACAGATACGCAGTATTTT. Protein sequence: CASSPKGGSGTDTQYF.

V is TRBV5-1 and J is TRBJ2-2; perhaps TRBD2 as D (7 bases). The germline V gene encodes CDR1 SGHRS and CDR2 YFSETQ. V was cut by 3 bases and J by 3 bases, with 15 bases left in between. The CDR3 covers 16 residues. The DNA for the CDR3 is TGCGCCAGCAGCTCCGAGGCGGGGGCCTACACCGGGGAGCTGTTTTTT. Translation gives CASSSEAGAYTGELFF.